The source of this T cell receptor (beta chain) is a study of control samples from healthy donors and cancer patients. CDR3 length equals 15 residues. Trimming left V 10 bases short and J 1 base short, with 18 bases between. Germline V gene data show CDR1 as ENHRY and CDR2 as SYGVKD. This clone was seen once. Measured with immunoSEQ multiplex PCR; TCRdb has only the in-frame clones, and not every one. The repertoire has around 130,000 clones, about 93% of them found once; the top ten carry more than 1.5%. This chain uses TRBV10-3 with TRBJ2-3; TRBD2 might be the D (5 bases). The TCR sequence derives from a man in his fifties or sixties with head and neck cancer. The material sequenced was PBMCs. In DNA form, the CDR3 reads TGTGCCACCGGAGGAGACGCACATCGCACAGATACGCAGTATTTT. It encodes CATGGDAHRTDTQYF.